These 31 T cell receptor beta chains came from one sample sequenced in a study of CD8+ T cells in alopecia areata (dated by TCRdb to the late 2010s). Library prep was done by the immunoSEQ multiplex PCR assay. To provide template for TCR sequencing, every sample had RNA extracted and reverse transcribed into cDNA. TCRdb mirrors the immuneACCESS table, restricted to in-frame sequences. Some clones are absent from its copies; in checked studies, under half trace to an unresolved V gene, and the reason for the others is unknown. The sample data list roughly 98,000 clones, and around 60% of these were observed just once. The biggest ten clones account for about 16% of the sample. The sample's time point, from its label and the paper: about 4 weeks on oral tofacitinib. In light of the paper, this sample's treatment or condition label describes: oral pan-JAK inhibitor, 5-10 mg twice daily. Sequenced here: CD8+ T cells sorted from blood, sampled at week 4, from a patient treated with tofacitinib. All receptors come from a human donor with alopecia areata.

In DNA form, the CDR3 reads TGCAGCGTTGAACGGGAGAGGGGTGGCTACACCTTC. This translates into CSVERERGGYTF. V is TRBV29-1 and J is TRBJ1-2; tentative D call: TRBD1 (5 bases). The germline V gene encodes CDR1 SQVTM and CDR2 ANQGSEA. The CDR3 length is 12 residues. Trimming left V 2 bases short and J 7 bases short, with 11 bases between. Complete variable domain (other parts from reference TRBV29-1 and TRBJ1-2): SAVISQKPSRDICQRGTSLTIQCQVDSQVTMMFWYRQQPGQSLTLIATANQGSEATYESGFVIDKFPISRPNLTFSTLTVSNMSPEDSSIYLCSVERERGGYTFGSGTRLTVV.

This clone appeared a few times. V and J are TRBV27 and TRBJ2-3, with 8 bases lining up with TRBD2. This CDR3 spans 15 amino acids. Germline V lookup: CDR1 MNHEY, CDR2 SMNVEV (reference sequence). J was trimmed by 0 bases and V by 5 bases; bases with no gene match: 4. CDR3 amino acids: CASSTGLVSTDTQYF. DNA of the CDR3: TGTGCCAGCAGTACGGGACTAGTGAGCACAGATACGCAGTATTTT.

The chain uses TRBV4-3 and TRBJ2-3; possibly TRBD1 for D (6 bases). CDR1 LGHNA and CDR2 YSLEER come from the germline V gene. The CDR3 covers 16 residues. Trimming removed 1 base from V and 0 bases from J, with 11 bases in between. The CDR3 here is CASSQGGGWSTDTQYF. CDR3 nucleotide sequence: TGCGCCAGCAGCCAAGGAGGGGGTTGGAGCACAGATACGCAGTATTTT.

The genes are TRBV13 and TRBJ1-2; 9 nucleotides line up with TRBD1. Looked up from germline, CDR1 is PRHDT and CDR2 is FYEKMQ (reference sequence). V was clipped by 5 bases and J by 2 bases; unmatched bases: 9. The CDR3 loop spans 16 amino acids. CDR3 sequence (DNA): TGTGCCAGCAGCCCTCCGGGACAGGGTGGCAACTATGGCTACACCTTC. Its translation is CASSPPGQGGNYGYTF.

This clone has only a few counts. This chain joins TRBV29-1 and TRBJ1-1, with 8 bases that match TRBD1. This CDR3 is built from 14 residues. The trim removed 5 bases at V and 1 base at J, leaving 6 bases unmatched. Germline CDR1 reads SQVTM; CDR2 reads ANQGSEA. The CDR3 DNA sequence: TGCAGCGTTTCCGACAGGGGTGAGAACACTGAAGCTTTCTTT. Translated, it gives CSVSDRGENTEAFF. The full variable domain, with the rest looked up from reference TRBV29-1 and TRBJ1-1, is SAVISQKPSRDICQRGTSLTIQCQVDSQVTMMFWYRQQPGQSLTLIATANQGSEATYESGFVIDKFPISRPNLTFSTLTVSNMSPEDSSIYLCSVSDRGENTEAFFGQGTRLTVV.

Worth noting for this clone: The conserved phenylalanine or tryptophan normally closing the CDR3 is absent here, so this likely arose from a read error. Because the CDR3's place on the DNA is in doubt, the DNA is left out and the CDR3 is given as listed by TCRdb. V is TRBV12-5 and J is TRBJ1-1. The CDR3 sequence runs 9 residues, both termini included. CDR1 and CDR2 (germline): LGHNT, FRNRAP. This chain's CDR3 is CASLPSEGP.

This clone was counted at least ten times. This chain connects TRBV19 to TRBJ2-1, with unresolved D. The germline gives CDR1 LNHDA, CDR2 SQIVND (reference sequence). V lost 5 bases and J lost 4, with 12 bases in between. This CDR3 is 14 amino acids long. CDR3 loop: CASSPRSQYNEQFF. In DNA form, the CDR3 reads TGTGCCAGTAGTCCCCGTTCGCAGTACAATGAGCAGTTCTTC.

The gene calls are TRBV6-5 and TRBJ1-1; D not certain. CDR1 is MNHEY, CDR2 SVGAGI, per germline. The CDR3 consists of 16 residues. V was pared by 1 base and J by 1 base, with 13 bases between. CDR3 amino acids: CASSYFGVSKNTEAFF. As DNA, the CDR3 is TGTGCCAGCAGTTACTTTGGGGTTTCCAAGAACACTGAAGCTTTCTTT.

This clone was seen a handful of times. This chain joins TRBV27 and TRBJ2-3, with 15 bases aligning to TRBD2. Germline CDR1 is MNHEY and CDR2 is SMNVEV (reference sequence). V lost 4 bases, J lost 0 bases, and 8 bases stayed unmatched. This CDR3 has 19 amino acids. The CDR3 DNA reads TGTGCCAGCAGTTGGGGACTAGCGGGGGGTGCCCCTAGCACAGATACGCAGTATTTT. Residues: CASSWGLAGGAPSTDTQYF.

The chain links TRBV6-5 to TRBJ2-3; 10 bases match TRBD1. Germline CDR1 is MNHEY and CDR2 is SVGAGI. The CDR3 is made up of 15 amino acids. Germline trimming cut 6 bases from V and 4 bases from J; bases unmatched to any gene: 7. CDR3 residues: CASSRTGGNADTQYF. The CDR3 coding sequence is TGTGCCAGCAGCCGGACAGGGGGAAACGCAGATACGCAGTATTTT.

The CDR3 DNA sequence: TGTGCCACCAGCAGGTCAGGGGCCAGGGTCTCTGGGGCCAACGTCCTGACTTTC. Its protein product is CATSRSGARVSGANVLTF. The chain joins TRBV15 to TRBJ2-6, with a weak D call TRBD1 (6 bases). The CDR3 is 18 residues long. Germline CDR1 LNHNV, CDR2 YYDKDF (reference sequence). The V gene lost 3 bases and the J gene lost 0 bases, with 15 bases spanning the gap.

This chain uses TRBV4-3 with TRBJ2-1; D is possibly TRBD1 (6 bases). V was clipped by 0 bases and J by 5 bases, with 8 bases between them. The CDR3 length is 14 residues. CDR1 and CDR2 from the germline V gene are LGHNA and YSLEER. The CDR3 here is CASSQDEGDNEQFF. The DNA of the CDR3 is TGCGCCAGCAGCCAAGATGAGGGGGACAATGAGCAGTTCTTC.

This clone showed up just a few times. The chain carries TRBV4-3 and TRBJ2-6; D gene ambiguous. This CDR3 comprises 15 residues. V dropped 0 bases and J dropped 2 bases, with 5 bases sitting between them. Germline CDR1 is LGHNA and CDR2 is YSLEER. CDR3 region: CASSQDKAGANVLTF. CDR3 in DNA: TGCGCCAGCAGCCAAGATAAGGCTGGGGCCAACGTCCTGACTTTC.

A few counts support this clone. The chain has TRBV7-9 and TRBJ2-5; D is perhaps TRBD2 (6 bases). Trimming shortened V by 2 bases and J by 2 bases, and 18 bases separated the two germline ends. Per the germline V gene, CDR1 is SEHNR and CDR2 is FQNEAQ (reference sequence). This CDR3 is 17 amino acids long. This chain's CDR3 is CASSLPTMGTLQETQYF. The CDR3 nucleotides read TGTGCCAGCAGCTTACCCACCATGGGGACTCTGCAAGAGACCCAGTACTTC.

The V gene is TRBV6-5, the J gene TRBJ2-7, with D uncertain. The germline CDR1 and CDR2 sequences are MNHEY and SVGAGI. V lost 0 bases to trimming and J lost 6 bases, with 18 bases between them. This CDR3 has 16 residues. This CDR3 reads CASSYSHGPGFLEQYF. The CDR3 nucleotides are TGTGCCAGCAGTTACTCCCACGGACCAGGTTTTCTCGAGCAGTACTTC.

This clone has more than one count but fewer than ten. This chain joins TRBV2 and TRBJ2-1; 7 bases agree with TRBD2. J gave up 4 bases and V 6 bases, and 6 bases lay outside the gene matches. The germline gives CDR1 SNHLY, CDR2 FYNNEI. This CDR3 is 14 amino acids long. The CDR3 DNA follows: TGTGCCAGCAGCTTGGCGGGAGCTTACAATGAGCAGTTCTTC. Its protein product is CASSLAGAYNEQFF.

V and J are TRBV4-3 and TRBJ2-7, with D tentatively TRBD2 (5 bases). CDR1 is LGHNA, CDR2 YSLEER, per germline. The CDR3 is made up of 14 amino acids. V lost 0 bases, J lost 3 bases, and 9 bases lay in between. The CDR3: CASSQDREGYEQYF. For the CDR3, the DNA is TGCGCCAGCAGCCAAGACCGAGAGGGCTACGAGCAGTACTTC.

This clone was counted a few times. The chain couples TRBV30 to TRBJ2-3, with D unresolved. In germline, CDR1 is GTSNPN, CDR2 SVGIG (reference sequence). Trimming pared 8 bases from V and 2 bases from J, leaving 11 bases between. The CDR3 is made up of 12 amino acids. As DNA, the CDR3 is TGTGCCGAAGCAGGAACCACAGATACGCAGTATTTT. Its protein product is CAEAGTTDTQYF.

The chain couples TRBV11-2 to TRBJ2-5; a weak D match, TRBD1 (6 bases). This CDR3 has 16 residues. Germline-derived CDR1 and CDR2 are SGHAT and FQNNGV. V dropped 4 bases and J dropped 2 bases, with 17 bases sitting between them. CDR3 residues: CASSSRDTEGQETQYF. The CDR3 DNA reads TGTGCCAGCAGCTCACGGGACACCGAAGGTCAAGAGACCCAGTACTTC.

J is TRBJ2-7 and V is TRBV19; 8 bases are a match to TRBD1. The germline V gene encodes CDR1 LNHDA and CDR2 SQIVND (reference sequence). V lost 5 bases to trimming and J lost 5 bases; unmatched junction nucleotides: 2. The CDR3 is 12 residues long. CDR3 residues: CASSPTGDEQYF. CDR3 coding DNA: TGTGCCAGTAGTCCGACAGGGGACGAGCAGTACTTC.

The rearrangement joins TRBV30 to TRBJ1-1; D not certain. This CDR3 contains 14 residues. Trimming pared 4 bases from V and 3 bases from J, leaving 15 bases between. Germline-derived CDR1 and CDR2 are GTSNPN and SVGIG (reference sequence). This CDR3 reads CAWTTSGWDTEAFF. For the CDR3, the DNA is TGTGCCTGGACGACATCAGGTTGGGACACTGAAGCTTTCTTT.

This rearrangement joins TRBV29-1 to TRBJ2-5; D gene ambiguous. CDR1 is SQVTM, CDR2 ANQGSEA, per germline. The V gene lost 1 base and the J gene lost 1 base, with 10 bases spanning the gap. There are 14 residues in the CDR3. CDR3 in amino acids: CSVEVPGLQETQYF. DNA of the CDR3: TGCAGCGTTGAAGTCCCCGGCCTCCAAGAGACCCAGTACTTC.

This clone was counted a few times. The V and J genes are TRBV4-1 and TRBJ1-1, with D possibly being TRBD1 (5 bases). The CDR3 sequence is 15 residues long. The V and J ends lost 0 bases and 1 base respectively, with 9 bases between them. Germline CDR1 is MGHRA and CDR2 is YSYEKL. Written as DNA, the CDR3 is TGCGCCAGCAGCCAAGATAGGGGAGGGAACACTGAAGCTTTCTTT. It is translated as CASSQDRGGNTEAFF.

The CDR3 DNA sequence: TGTGCCAGCAGCTTTGGGACAGGGACCTACGAGCAGTACTTC. Amino acids: CASSFGTGTYEQYF. The rearrangement joins TRBV5-6 to TRBJ2-7; TRBD1 matches at 9 bases. This CDR3 is built from 14 residues. Germline CDR1 is SGHDT and CDR2 is YYEEEE. V trimming: 2 bases; J trimming: 2 bases; junction bases outside the gene matches: 2.

This clone occurred once. The rearrangement joins TRBV5-6 to TRBJ2-7; TRBD2 matches at 8 bases. Germline-derived CDR1 and CDR2 are SGHDT and YYEEEE. V gave up 3 bases and J gave up 0 bases; unmatched junction bases: 14. CDR3 length: 18 amino acids. CDR3 in amino acids: CASSSLVYTSGYSYEQYF. DNA for the CDR3: TGTGCCAGCAGCTCACTGGTTTATACTAGCGGATACTCCTACGAGCAGTACTTC.

In its sample, this clone was seen a few times. The DNA for the CDR3 is TGTGCCAGCAGCGGCAGGGTTGGAGAGACCCAGTACTTC. The encoded protein is CASSGRVGETQYF. V usage is TRBV7-9 and J usage is TRBJ2-5, with D possibly TRBD1 on 5 matching bases. V lost 5 bases to trimming and J lost 4 bases, with 11 bases between them. The germline V gene has CDR1 SEHNR and CDR2 FQNEAQ (reference sequence). This CDR3 spans 13 amino acids.

This clone was detected a few times. V is TRBV29-1 and J is TRBJ2-1; D may be TRBD1 (6 bases). Germline-derived CDR1 and CDR2 are SQVTM and ANQGSEA. CDR3 length: 13 amino acids. Trimming left V 6 bases short and J 6 bases short, with 15 bases between. CDR3 nucleotides: TGCAGCGTACGGGACACAGCTGCCAATGAGCAGTTCTTC. Translated: CSVRDTAANEQFF.

In this sample, this clone turned up a few times. The chain links TRBV5-1 to TRBJ2-5; the D gene could be TRBD1 or TRBD2 (5 bases each). The CDR3 extends over 14 amino acids. Germline loops: CDR1 SGHRS, CDR2 YFSETQ. V lost 5 bases, J lost 3 bases, and 14 bases lay in between. As DNA, the CDR3 is TGCGCCAGCAGTCCCGGGACGCTGGAAGAGACCCAGTACTTC. It encodes CASSPGTLEETQYF.

This clone has a handful of counts. The genes are TRBV7-9 and TRBJ1-1; D call uncertain. Germline V CDR1 and CDR2: SEHNR, FQNEAQ (reference sequence). This CDR3 has 12 residues. V gave up 0 bases and J gave up 7 bases, with 6 bases separating them. This CDR3 is CASSLAKFEAFF. DNA for the CDR3: TGTGCCAGCAGCTTAGCGAAATTTGAAGCTTTCTTT.

The table lists this clone with a few counts. The rearrangement joins TRBV27 to TRBJ2-6, with D hard to call. There are 14 residues in the CDR3. Germline values: CDR1 MNHEY, CDR2 SMNVEV (reference sequence). V was cut by 8 bases and J by 1 base, with 9 bases left in between. This CDR3 is CASRFVSGANVLTF. The CDR3 bases are TGTGCCAGCCGATTCGTGTCTGGGGCCAACGTCCTGACTTTC.

The rearrangement links TRBV4-1 to TRBJ2-7; 7 bases are a match to TRBD1. This CDR3 is 15 amino acids long. Per germline, CDR1 MGHRA and CDR2 YSYEKL. V lost 0 bases, J lost 6 bases, and 8 bases stayed unmatched. The CDR3 spells CASSQETGIVREQYF. As DNA, the CDR3 is TGCGCCAGCAGCCAAGAGACAGGGATAGTACGCGAGCAGTACTTC.